These 23 T cell receptor beta chains share one sample of origin, sequenced in a study of monozygotic twins with inflammatory bowel disease. TCRdb reanalyzed the 5' RACE reads, giving one entry per CDR3 protein sequence and no DNA. Its listing shows approximately 400,000 distinct CDR3 sequences. The specimen sequenced was blood. These receptors were collected from a human donor with ulcerative colitis or Crohn's disease, or a healthy co-twin of an affected twin (not recorded which).

V and J are TRBV18 and TRBJ2-7; without DNA, the TCRdb call of TRBD1 cannot be checked. This CDR3 has 14 amino acids. Germline lookup yields CDR1 KGHSH and CDR2 LQKENI. CDR3 in amino acids: CASSPPAGSYEQYF.

The rearrangement joins TRBV29-1 to TRBJ2-7; TCRdb indicates TRBD1, and absent DNA this call remains unverified. CDR3 size: 13 residues. Germline V gene lookup returns CDR1 SQVTM and CDR2 ANQGSEA. The CDR3 reads CSAAPRDSYEQYF.

The chain links TRBV5-1 to TRBJ2-7. Germline values: CDR1 SGHRS, CDR2 YFSETQ. There are 14 residues in the CDR3. The CDR3 sequence is CASSLDRISYEQYF.

The genes are TRBV27 and TRBJ1-6. The CDR3 contains 17 residues. Looked up from germline, CDR1 is MNHEY and CDR2 is SMNVEV (reference sequence). CDR3: CASSQSTGTIGGSPLHF.

V usage is TRBV20-1 and J usage is TRBJ2-7. This CDR3 is built from 13 residues. Germline V gives CDR1 DFQATT, CDR2 SNEGSKA (reference sequence). The CDR3 sequence is CSAGRLARVEQYF.

This chain links TRBV27 with TRBJ2-2; TCRdb indicates TRBD1, and absent DNA this call remains unverified. CDR1 is MNHEY, CDR2 SMNVEV, per germline (reference sequence). CDR3 length: 14 residues. The CDR3 loop reads CASSPRQVTGELFF.

The V call is TRBV19, the J call TRBJ2-1; checking the TCRdb D call of TRBD1 is not possible without DNA. From germline, CDR1 is LNHDA and CDR2 SQIVND (reference sequence). This CDR3 contains 15 residues. CDR3 sequence: CASSTRDGLYNEQFF.

The chain has TRBV5-1 and TRBJ1-1. CDR1 SGHRS and CDR2 YFSETQ come from the germline V gene. This CDR3 has 14 amino acids. This CDR3 reads CASSLGTSDTEAFF.

The chain links TRBV9 to TRBJ1-1; TCRdb names TRBD1, which stays unverified in the absence of DNA. Germline assignment: CDR1 SGDLS and CDR2 YYNGEE. CDR3 length: 15 residues. The CDR3 is CASSVGGQGNTEAFF.

The chain employs TRBV20-1 and TRBJ2-5. This CDR3 region has 11 residues. CDR1 is DFQATT and CDR2 is SNEGSKA in the germline V gene (reference sequence). The CDR3 loop is CSAGVAETQYF.

The CDR3 loop reads CASSSRVTGLSYNEQFF. The chain combines TRBV19 with TRBJ2-1; TCRdb returns TRBD1, unconfirmable since there is no DNA. The germline V gene has CDR1 LNHDA and CDR2 SQIVND (reference sequence). The CDR3 consists of 17 residues.

This chain uses TRBV12-3 or TRBV12-4 with TRBJ2-7; the TRBD1 assignment by TCRdb is unverifiable without DNA. The CDR3 runs to 13 residues. CDR3 protein: CASSLGRIYEQYF.

The V gene is TRBV7-3, the J gene TRBJ2-1; TCRdb reports TRBD1, a call that lacks DNA to check it against. The CDR3 loop spans 14 amino acids. The germline gives CDR1 SGHTA, CDR2 FQGTGA. The CDR3 sequence: CASSLTPGGNEQFF. Drawing the rest from reference TRBV7-3 and TRBJ2-1, the complete variable domain is GAGVSQTPSNKVTEKGKYVELRCDPISGHTALYWYRQSLGQGPEFLIYFQGTGAADDSGLPNDRFFAVRPEGSVSTLKIQRTERGDSAVYLCASSLTPGGNEQFFGPGTRLTVL.

V and J are TRBV5-1 and TRBJ2-6. The CDR3 contains 15 residues. Germline V gene lookup returns CDR1 SGHRS and CDR2 YFSETQ. The CDR3 protein is CASSFLTSGANVLTF.

The gene calls are TRBV29-1 and TRBJ1-2. Germline V lookup: CDR1 SQVTM, CDR2 ANQGSEA. CDR3 length: 13 amino acids. The CDR3 sequence is CSIGRAHGDGYTF.

The chain is built from TRBV19 and TRBJ1-6. Germline V gives CDR1 LNHDA, CDR2 SQIVND (reference sequence). The CDR3 has 15 residues. CDR3 residues: CASIAGGSYNSPLHF.

The gene calls are TRBV4-3 and TRBJ1-4; without DNA, the TCRdb call of TRBD1 cannot be checked. The CDR3 loop spans 15 amino acids. CDR1 and CDR2 (germline): LGHNA, YSLEER. CDR3: CASSRLGTGQEKLFF.

The chain joins TRBV29-1 to TRBJ1-1; the D call of TRBD1 rests on TCRdb alone, since no DNA is present to check it. CDR1 is SQVTM, CDR2 ANQGSEA, per germline. The length of the CDR3 is 15 residues. CDR3 in amino acids: CSIPGHGTRGTEAFF.

The gene calls are TRBV6-5 and TRBJ2-1; checking the TCRdb D call of TRBD2 is not possible without DNA. Germline-derived CDR1 and CDR2 are MNHEY and SVGAGI. This CDR3 region has 18 residues. The CDR3 sequence is CASSYQPGTSGAYNEQFF.

V usage is TRBV7-2 and J usage is TRBJ1-2. The CDR3 totals 12 residues. Germline CDR1 and CDR2: SGHTA and FQGNSA. CDR3 sequence: CASSLSQAGYTF.

The chain carries TRBV20-1 and TRBJ2-4; TCRdb's D gene call, TRBD1, goes unchecked for lack of DNA. The germline V gene has CDR1 DFQATT and CDR2 SNEGSKA (reference sequence). The CDR3 runs 13 residues. CDR3: CSANRDRVNIQYF.

The chain couples TRBV5-4 to TRBJ2-5; TCRdb indicates TRBD2, and absent DNA this call remains unverified. The germline V gene encodes CDR1 SGHNT and CDR2 YYREEE (reference sequence). This CDR3 region has 17 residues. CDR3 loop: CASSFGVGAGEQETQYF.

The chain has TRBV5-1 and TRBJ1-1. Per germline, CDR1 SGHRS and CDR2 YFSETQ. This CDR3 has 14 amino acids. CDR3 protein: CASSLGTQNTEAFF.